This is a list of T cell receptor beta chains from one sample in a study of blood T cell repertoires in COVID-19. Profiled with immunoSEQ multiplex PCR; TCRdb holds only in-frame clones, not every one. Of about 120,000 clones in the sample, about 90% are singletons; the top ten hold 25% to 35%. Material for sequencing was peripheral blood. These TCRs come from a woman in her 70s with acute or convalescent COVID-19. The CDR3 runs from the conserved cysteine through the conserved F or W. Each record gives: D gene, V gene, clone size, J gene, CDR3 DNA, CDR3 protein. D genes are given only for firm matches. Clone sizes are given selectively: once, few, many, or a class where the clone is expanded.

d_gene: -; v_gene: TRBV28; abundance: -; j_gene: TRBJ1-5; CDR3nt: TGTGCCAGCACCGCCCGGGGGGTTAATTCTAATCAGCCCCAGCATTTT; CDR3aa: CASTARGVNSNQPQHF
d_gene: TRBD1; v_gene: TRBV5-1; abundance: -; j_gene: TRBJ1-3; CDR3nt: TGCGCCAGCAGCTCCCCGGCAGGGGGTTCTGGAAACACCATATATTTT; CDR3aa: CASSSPAGGSGNTIYF
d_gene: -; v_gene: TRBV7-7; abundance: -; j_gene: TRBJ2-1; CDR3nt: TGTGCTAGCAGCTTGGCAGCGGCTTCCTACAATGAGCAGTTCTTC; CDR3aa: CASSLAAASYNEQFF
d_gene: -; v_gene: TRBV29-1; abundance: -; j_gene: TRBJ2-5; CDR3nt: TGCAGCGCTTCGGGTCGGGGGAGCGAGACCCAGTACTTC; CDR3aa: CSASGRGSETQYF
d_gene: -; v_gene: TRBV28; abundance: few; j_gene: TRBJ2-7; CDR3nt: TGTGCCAGCAGGGGACTGACCTACGAGCAGTACTTC; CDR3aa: CASRGLTYEQYF
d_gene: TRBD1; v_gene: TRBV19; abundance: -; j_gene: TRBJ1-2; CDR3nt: TGTGCCAGTATTACTACAGGGGGGATGTTCCATGGCTACACCTTC; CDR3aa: CASITTGGMFHGYTF
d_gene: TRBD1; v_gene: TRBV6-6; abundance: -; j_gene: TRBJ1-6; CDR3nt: TGTGCCAGCAGTCAACGGACAGGGAATTCACCCCTCCACTTT; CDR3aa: CASSQRTGNSPLHF
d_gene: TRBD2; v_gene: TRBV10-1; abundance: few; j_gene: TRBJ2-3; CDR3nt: TGCGCCAGCAGTGAGCCCGGACTAGCGGGGGGCACAGATACGCAGTATTTT; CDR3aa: CASSEPGLAGGTDTQYF
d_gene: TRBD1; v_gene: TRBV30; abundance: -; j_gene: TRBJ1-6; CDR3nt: TGTGCCTGGAGTGTATTCCGGACAGGGCCCAGCTCCTATAATTCACCCCTCCACTTT; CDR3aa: CAWSVFRTGPSSYNSPLHF
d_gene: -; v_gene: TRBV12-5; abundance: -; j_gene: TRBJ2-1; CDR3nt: TGTGCTAGTGGCCCTGGACAGTCCTACAATGAGCAGTTCTTC; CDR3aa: CASGPGQSYNEQFF
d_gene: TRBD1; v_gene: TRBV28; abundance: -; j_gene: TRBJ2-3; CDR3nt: TGTGCCAGAACGACCCTCCAGACAGGGCTCGGAGATACGCAGTATTTT; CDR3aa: CARTTLQTGLGDTQYF
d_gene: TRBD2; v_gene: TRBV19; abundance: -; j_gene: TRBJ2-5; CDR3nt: TGTGCCAGTAGGAATAGCGGGGGGGCTACTGTGACCCAGTACTTC; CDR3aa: CASRNSGGATVTQYF
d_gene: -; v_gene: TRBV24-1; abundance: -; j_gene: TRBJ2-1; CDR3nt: TGTGCCACCACTCCCCCCGGGGGTACCAATGAGCAGTTCTTC; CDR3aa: CATTPPGGTNEQFF
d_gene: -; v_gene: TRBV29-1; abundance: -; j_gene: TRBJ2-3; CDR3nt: TGCAGCGTTTCATTAGCGGGACAGAGCACAGATACGCAGTATTTT; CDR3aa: CSVSLAGQSTDTQYF
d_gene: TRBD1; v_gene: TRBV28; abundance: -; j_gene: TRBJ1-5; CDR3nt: TGTGCCAGCAGTTCGCAGGGGGTCCAGGTTGGCAATCAGCCCCAGCATTTT; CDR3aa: CASSSQGVQVGNQPQHF
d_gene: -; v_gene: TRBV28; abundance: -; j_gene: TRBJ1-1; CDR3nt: TGTGCCAGCAGTGGCTGGAGGGACTTGAACACTGAAGCTTTCTTT; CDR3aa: CASSGWRDLNTEAFF
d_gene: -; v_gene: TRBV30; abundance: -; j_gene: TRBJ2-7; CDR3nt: TGTGCCTGGAGTGGTGGACAGATGACCTACGAGCAGTACTTC; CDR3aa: CAWSGGQMTYEQYF
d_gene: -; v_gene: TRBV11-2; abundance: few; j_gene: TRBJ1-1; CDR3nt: TGTGCCAGCAGCGGGAGGAACACTGAAGCTTTCTTT; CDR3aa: CASSGRNTEAFF
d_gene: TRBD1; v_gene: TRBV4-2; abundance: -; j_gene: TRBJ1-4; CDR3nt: TGTGCCAGCAGCTTCCGACAGGGGCTAACTAATGAAAAACTGTTTTTT; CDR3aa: CASSFRQGLTNEKLFF
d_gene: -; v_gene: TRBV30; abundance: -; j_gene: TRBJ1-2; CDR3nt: TGTGCCTGGAGTACACCGACTTCTCACTATGGCTACACCTTC; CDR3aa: CAWSTPTSHYGYTF
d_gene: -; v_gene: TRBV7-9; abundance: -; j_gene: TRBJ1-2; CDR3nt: TGTGCCAGCAGCGGCGAGGGCTATGGCTACACCTTC; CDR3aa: CASSGEGYGYTF
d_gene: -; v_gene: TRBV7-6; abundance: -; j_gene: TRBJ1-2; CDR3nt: TGTGCCAGCAGCCGGACAACAGGTCAAGGCTACACCTTC; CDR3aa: CASSRTTGQGYTF
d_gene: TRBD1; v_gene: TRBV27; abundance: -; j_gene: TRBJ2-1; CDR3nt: TGTGCCAGCAGTTCAAGACAGGGATCCTCCTACAATGAGCAGTTCTTC; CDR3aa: CASSSRQGSSYNEQFF
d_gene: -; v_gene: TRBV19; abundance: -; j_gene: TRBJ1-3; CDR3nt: TGTGCCACATCGGCCACAGGCTCTGGAAACACCATATATTTT; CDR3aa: CATSATGSGNTIYF
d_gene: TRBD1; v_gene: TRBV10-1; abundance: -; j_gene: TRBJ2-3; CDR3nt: TGCGCCAGCAGTGGACAGGGTGGCACAGATACGCAGTATTTT; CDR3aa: CASSGQGGTDTQYF
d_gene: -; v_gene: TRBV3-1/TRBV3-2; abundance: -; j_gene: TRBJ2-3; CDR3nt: TGTGCCAGCCCTTTACTAGCCAGAGATACGCAGTATTTT; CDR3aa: CASPLLARDTQYF
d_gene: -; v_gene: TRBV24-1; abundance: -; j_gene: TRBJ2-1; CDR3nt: TGTGCCACCAGTGACCCGACAGAGAAACCCTACAATGAGCAGTTCTTC; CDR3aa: CATSDPTEKPYNEQFF
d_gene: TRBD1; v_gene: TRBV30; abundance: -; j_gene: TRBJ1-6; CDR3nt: TGTGCCAGTGACAGGGGAAGTAATTCACCCCTCCACTTT; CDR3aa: CASDRGSNSPLHF
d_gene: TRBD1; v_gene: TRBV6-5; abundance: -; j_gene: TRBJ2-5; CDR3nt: TGTGCCAGCAGCTACTGGAGACAGGGGGGTGAGACCCAGTACTTC; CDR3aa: CASSYWRQGGETQYF
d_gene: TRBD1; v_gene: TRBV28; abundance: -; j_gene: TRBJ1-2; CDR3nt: TGTGCCAGCAGTGGTAGGGACCGGACAGGATATGGCTACACCTTC; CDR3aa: CASSGRDRTGYGYTF
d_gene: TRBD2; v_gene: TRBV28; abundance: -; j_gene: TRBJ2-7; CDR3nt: TGTGCCAGCAGGACGGGACTACCGCCCTACGAGCAGTACTTC; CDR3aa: CASRTGLPPYEQYF
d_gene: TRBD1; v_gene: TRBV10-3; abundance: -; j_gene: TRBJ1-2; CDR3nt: TGTGCCATCAGTGAGTCCGGGACAGTGAACTATGGCTACACCTTC; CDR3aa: CAISESGTVNYGYTF
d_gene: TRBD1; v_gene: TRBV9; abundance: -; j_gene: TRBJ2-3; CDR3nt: TGTGCCAGCAGCGGGACAGGGGGAGATACGCAGTATTTT; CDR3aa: CASSGTGGDTQYF
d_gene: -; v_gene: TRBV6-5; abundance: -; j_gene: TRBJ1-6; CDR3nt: TGTGCCAGCAACCGCGGGGCCCATAATTCACCCCTCCACTTT; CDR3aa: CASNRGAHNSPLHF
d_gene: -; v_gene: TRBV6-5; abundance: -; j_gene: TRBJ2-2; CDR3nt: TGTGCCAGCAGTTTGATGCAGGGGAGCACCGGGGAGCTGTTTTTT; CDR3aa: CASSLMQGSTGELFF
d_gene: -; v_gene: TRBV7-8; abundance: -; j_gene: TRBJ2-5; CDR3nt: TGTGCCAGCAGCTCGGGGGTCCAAGAGACCCAGTACTTC; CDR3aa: CASSSGVQETQYF
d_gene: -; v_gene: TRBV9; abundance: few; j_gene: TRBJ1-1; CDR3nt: TGTGCCAGCAGCGTAGTGTACCGGGACACCTTGAACACTGAAGCTTTCTTT; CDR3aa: CASSVVYRDTLNTEAFF
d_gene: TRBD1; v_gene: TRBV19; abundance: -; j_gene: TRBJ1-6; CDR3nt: TGTGCCAGTAGTCCCGGACAGGAGCTGGATTCACCCCTCCACTTT; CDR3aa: CASSPGQELDSPLHF
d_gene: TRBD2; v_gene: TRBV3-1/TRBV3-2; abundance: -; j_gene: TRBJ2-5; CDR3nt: TGTGCCAGCAGCCAACCTAGCGGGGGGCAAGAGACCCAGTACTTC; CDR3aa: CASSQPSGGQETQYF
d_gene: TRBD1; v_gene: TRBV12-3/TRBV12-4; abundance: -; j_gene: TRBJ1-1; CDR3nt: TGTGCCAGCAGGGGGACAGGGGTCGTGGCTTTCTTT; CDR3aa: CASRGTGVVAFF
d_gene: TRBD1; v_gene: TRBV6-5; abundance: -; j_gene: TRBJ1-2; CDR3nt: TGTGCCAGCAGCGCGGACAGGGAAGGCGGCTACACCTTC; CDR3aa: CASSADREGGYTF
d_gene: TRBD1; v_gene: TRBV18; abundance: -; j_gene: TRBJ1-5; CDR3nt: TGTGCCAGCTCTACAGGGGAGAATCAGCCCCAGCATTTT; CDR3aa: CASSTGENQPQHF
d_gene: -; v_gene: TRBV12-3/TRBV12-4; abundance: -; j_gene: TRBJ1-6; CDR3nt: TGTGCCAGCAGGCCGGCAGGGTCACCCCTCCACTTT; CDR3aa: CASRPAGSPLHF
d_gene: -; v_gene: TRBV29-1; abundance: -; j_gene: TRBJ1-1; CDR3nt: TGCAGCGTTGAGGCAGGACAAATGAACACTGAAGCTTTCTTT; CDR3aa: CSVEAGQMNTEAFF
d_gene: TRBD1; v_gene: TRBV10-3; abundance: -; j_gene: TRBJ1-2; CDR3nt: TGTGCCATCAGTCCCACCGACAGGGAACGCGGCTACACCTTC; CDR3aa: CAISPTDRERGYTF
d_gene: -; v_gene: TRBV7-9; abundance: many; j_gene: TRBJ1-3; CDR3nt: TGTGCCAGCAGCCCCCCGGGACACCCGAGGGTAGGAAACACCATATATTTT; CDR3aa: CASSPPGHPRVGNTIYF
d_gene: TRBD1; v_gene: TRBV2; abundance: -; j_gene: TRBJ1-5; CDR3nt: TGTGCCAGCAGTGGGGGGACAGGGGGGTATCAGCCCCAGCATTTT; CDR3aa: CASSGGTGGYQPQHF
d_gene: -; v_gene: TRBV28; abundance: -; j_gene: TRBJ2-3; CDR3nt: TGTGCCAGCAGTTCTTTCGGGGTCACAGATACGCAGTATTTT; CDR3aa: CASSSFGVTDTQYF
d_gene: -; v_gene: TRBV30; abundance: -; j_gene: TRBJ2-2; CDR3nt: TGTGCCTGGACCTTCCGGTGGGGCCTTTCCGGGGAGCTGTTTTTT; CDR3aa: CAWTFRWGLSGELFF
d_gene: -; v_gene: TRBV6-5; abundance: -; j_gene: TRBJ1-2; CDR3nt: TGTGCCAGCAGTTACTCCCTCTGGGGGCACTATGGCTACACCTTC; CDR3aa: CASSYSLWGHYGYTF
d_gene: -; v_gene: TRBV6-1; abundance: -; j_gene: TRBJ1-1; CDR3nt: TGTGCCAGCAGTGAACCCGCTGGCTGGGCTTTCTTT; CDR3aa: CASSEPAGWAFF
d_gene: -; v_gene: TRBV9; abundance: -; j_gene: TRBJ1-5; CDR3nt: TGTGCCAGCAGCGCCCCCGTGAGGCCCCAGCATTTT; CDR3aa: CASSAPVRPQHF
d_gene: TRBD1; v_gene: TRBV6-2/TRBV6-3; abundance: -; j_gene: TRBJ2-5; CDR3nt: TGTGCCAGCAGTTTCCCCCCTAGACAGGGTGGAGAGACCCAGTACTTC; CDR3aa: CASSFPPRQGGETQYF
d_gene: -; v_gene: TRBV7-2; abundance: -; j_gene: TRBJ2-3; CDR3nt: TGTGCCAGCAGCTTCGGGGGGCTGAGCACAGATACGCAGTATTTT; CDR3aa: CASSFGGLSTDTQYF
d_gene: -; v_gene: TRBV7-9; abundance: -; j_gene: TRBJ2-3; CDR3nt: TGTGCCAGCAGCCCCCCCGGGACTCCTAGCACAGATACGCAGTATTTT; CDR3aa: CASSPPGTPSTDTQYF
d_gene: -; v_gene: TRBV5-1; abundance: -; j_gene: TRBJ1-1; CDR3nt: TGCGCCAGCAGCTTGGTCAGGGCCACTGAAGCTTTCTTT; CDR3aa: CASSLVRATEAFF